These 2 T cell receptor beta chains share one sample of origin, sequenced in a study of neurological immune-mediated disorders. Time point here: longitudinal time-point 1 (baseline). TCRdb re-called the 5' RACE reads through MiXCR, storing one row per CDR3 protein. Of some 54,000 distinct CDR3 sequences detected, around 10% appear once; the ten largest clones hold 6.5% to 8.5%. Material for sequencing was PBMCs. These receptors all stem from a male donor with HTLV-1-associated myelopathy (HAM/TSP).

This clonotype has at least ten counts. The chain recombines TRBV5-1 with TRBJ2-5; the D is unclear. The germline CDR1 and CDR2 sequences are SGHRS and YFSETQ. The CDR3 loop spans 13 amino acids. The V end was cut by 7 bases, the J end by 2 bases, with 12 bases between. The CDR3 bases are TGCGCCAGCTCGGTAGGGTTACAAGAGACCCAGTACTTC. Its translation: CASSVGLQETQYF.

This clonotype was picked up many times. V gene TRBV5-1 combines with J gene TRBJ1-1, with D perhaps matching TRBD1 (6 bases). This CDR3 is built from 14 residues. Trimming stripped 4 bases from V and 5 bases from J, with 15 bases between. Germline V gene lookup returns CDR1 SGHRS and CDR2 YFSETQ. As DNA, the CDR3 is TGCGCCAGCAGCCCACAGGGAGGTAGTACTGAAGCTTTCTTT. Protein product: CASSPQGGSTEAFF. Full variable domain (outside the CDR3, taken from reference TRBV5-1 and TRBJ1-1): KAGVTQTPRYLIKTRGQQVTLSCSPISGHRSVSWYQQTPGQGLQFLFEYFSETQRNKGNFPGRFSGRQFSNSRSEMNVSTLELGDSALYLCASSPQGGSTEAFFGQGTRLTVV.